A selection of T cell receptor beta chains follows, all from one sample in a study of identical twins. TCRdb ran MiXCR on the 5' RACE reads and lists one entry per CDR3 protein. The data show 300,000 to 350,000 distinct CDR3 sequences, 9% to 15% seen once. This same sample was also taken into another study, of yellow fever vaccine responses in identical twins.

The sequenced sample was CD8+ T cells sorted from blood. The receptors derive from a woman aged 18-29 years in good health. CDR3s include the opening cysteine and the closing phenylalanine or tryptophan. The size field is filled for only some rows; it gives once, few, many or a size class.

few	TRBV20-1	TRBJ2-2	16	CSARDQSPGGFGELFF
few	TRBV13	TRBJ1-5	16	CASSTRQGASNQPQHF
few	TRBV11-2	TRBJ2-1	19	CASSQIPEKRGGPSNEQFF
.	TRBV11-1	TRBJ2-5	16	CATHPTRGGLEETQYF
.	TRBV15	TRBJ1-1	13	CATSRDADTEAFF
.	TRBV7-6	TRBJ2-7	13	CASSRSSNYEQYF
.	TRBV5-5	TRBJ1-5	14	CASSFRQGLQPQHF
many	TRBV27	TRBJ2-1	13	CASSFAGRNEQFF
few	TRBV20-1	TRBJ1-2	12	CSATKADEGYTF
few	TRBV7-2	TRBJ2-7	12	CASSLVRREQYF
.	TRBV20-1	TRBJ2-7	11	CSAREGSSQYF
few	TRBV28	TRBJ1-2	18	CASSAPSQGVYSNYGYTF
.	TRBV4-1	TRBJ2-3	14	CASSQEGGPSGGVF
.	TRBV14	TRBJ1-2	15	CASSLGQGPFYGYTF
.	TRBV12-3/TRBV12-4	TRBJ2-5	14	CASSLGRGQETQYF
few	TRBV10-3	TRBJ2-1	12	CAIVGVENEQFF
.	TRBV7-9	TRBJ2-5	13	CASSPPVRETQYF
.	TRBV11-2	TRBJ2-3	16	CASSLKPGLNGDTQYF
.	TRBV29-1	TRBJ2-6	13	CSVPLPGANVLTF
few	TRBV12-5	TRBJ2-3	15	CASGNGLAVTDTQYF
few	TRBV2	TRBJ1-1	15	CASRTPGQGNTEAFF
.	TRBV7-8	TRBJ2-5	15	CASTGGGADGETQYF
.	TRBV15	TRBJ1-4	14	CATSSRTYNEKLFF
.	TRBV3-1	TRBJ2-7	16	CASSPSDRQELYEQYF
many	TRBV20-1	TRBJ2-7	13	CSARDKADYEQYF
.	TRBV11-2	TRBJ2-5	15	CASSSLGGRRETQYF
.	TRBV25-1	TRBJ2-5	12	CAAGKPAGTQYF
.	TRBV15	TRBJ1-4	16	CATIGRAFGTNEKLFF
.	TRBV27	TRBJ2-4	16	CASTTSGNLAKNIQYF
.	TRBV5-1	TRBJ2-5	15	CASSLTSGRPETQYF
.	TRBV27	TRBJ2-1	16	CASSLSGLALGNEQFF
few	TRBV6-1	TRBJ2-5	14	CASSRRDRQETQYF
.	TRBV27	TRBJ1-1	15	CASSSWTQGDTEAFF
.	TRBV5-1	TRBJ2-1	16	CASSQRGLAGWVEQFF
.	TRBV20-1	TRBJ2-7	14	CSARPRLAEYEQYF
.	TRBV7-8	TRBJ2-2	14	CASSLATPPGELFF
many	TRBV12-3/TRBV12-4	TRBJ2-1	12	CASSPTGHEQFF
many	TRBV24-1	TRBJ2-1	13	CASSGKVLDEQFF
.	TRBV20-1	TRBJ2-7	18	CSARDSFGVAGGSYEQYF
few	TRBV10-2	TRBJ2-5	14	CASSSGGYQETQYF
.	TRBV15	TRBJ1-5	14	CATSRVGYNQPQHF
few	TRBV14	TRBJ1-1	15	CASSQVTGVNTEAFF
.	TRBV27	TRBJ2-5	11	CASIVDGTQYF
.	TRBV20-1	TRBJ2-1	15	CSARDGAGGDNEQFF